These 9 T cell receptor beta chains came from one sample sequenced in a study of T cells in women clearing cervical HPV infection. Profiling relied on immunoSEQ multiplex PCR, and the TCRdb table lists in-frame clones only, not all of them. Recorded for this sample: around 31,000 clones. Sequenced material: blood buffy coat. The origin of the receptors is a woman between 18 and 75 years old with a cervical HPV16 infection that either progressed to CIN3+ or cleared (not recorded which).

Remarks on this clone: At one of its ends the junction is not consistent with the germline gene, which may arise from a read error. The read falls 3 residues short of the CDR3 end, and the missing part is taken from the germline J gene. The rearrangement joins TRBV29-1 to TRBJ1-1; perhaps TRBD1 as D (6 bases). Germline values: CDR1 SQVTM, CDR2 ANQGSEA. This CDR3 has 13 residues. The CDR3 reads CSVAGTMNTDAFF. CDR3 DNA (partial): TGCAGCGTGGCCGGGACAATGAACACTGAC.

On this clone itself: With the read ending 3 residues before the CDR3 end, the germline J gene is used to fill in that end. The chain joins TRBV28 to TRBJ2-7; 15 nucleotides line up with TRBD2. Germline-derived CDR1 and CDR2 are MDHEN and SYDVKM. This CDR3 is 15 amino acids long. After removal of 6 bases from V and 4 bases from J, the junction contained 4 bases not matched to a gene. CDR3 DNA, as far as it was read: TGTGCCAGCAGCCGGACTAGCGGGAGGGGATACGAG. This gives the protein CASSRTSGRGYE. The full CDR3 protein is CASSRTSGRGYEQYF.

Of note for this clone: A junction boundary mismatches the germline segment, possibly from a read error. The read ends 3 residues before the CDR3 terminus; that terminus is restored from the germline J gene. J is TRBJ1-5 and V is TRBV4-2; 7 nucleotides match TRBD1. This CDR3 is 16 amino acids long. Per the germline V gene, CDR1 is LGHNA and CDR2 is YNFKEQ. The CDR3 spells CASSQGPGTDHQPQHF. The CDR3 DNA, read in part, is TGCGCCAGCAGCCAAGGACCCGGGACAGACCATCAGCCC.

Regarding this clone: The CDR3 is cut off 3 residues early in the read; its end comes from the germline J gene. This chain links TRBV5-1 with TRBJ1-4; D is perhaps TRBD1 (6 bases). The CDR3 consists of 15 residues. CDR1 and CDR2 from the germline V gene are SGHRS and YFSETQ. Between the trimmed V and J ends, which lost 4 bases and 0 bases, there was a span of 10 bases. The sequenced part of the CDR3 DNA is TGCGCCAGCAGCCCAGGGGCTACAACTAATGAAAAA. It specifies CASSPGATTNEK. The entire CDR3 protein is CASSPGATTNEKLFF.

Concerning this clone: The read ends 3 residues early relative to the CDR3; the germline J gene fills the gap. This chain connects TRBV7-2 to TRBJ2-4, with D perhaps TRBD1 (5 bases). The CDR3 covers 14 residues. Per germline, CDR1 SGHTA and CDR2 FQGNSA. The CDR3 bases that were read are TGTGCCAGCAGTCCTTCTACAGGAAACTATGGT. Translated, it gives CASSPSTGNYG. The whole CDR3 is CASSPSTGNYGQYF.

In regard to this clone: The read gets to within 3 residues of the CDR3 end, and the germline J gene fills in the rest. The chain uses TRBV30 and TRBJ2-5, with TRBD1 identical over 9 bases. Germline V lookup: CDR1 GTSNPN, CDR2 SVGIG (reference sequence). The CDR3 totals 13 residues. V dropped 7 bases and J dropped 5; count of bases not matched to a gene: 8. CDR3 region: CASNPGQGETQYF. The CDR3 bases that were read are TGTGCCTCGAACCCGGGACAGGGTGAGACC.

As to this clone: The CDR3 end falls 3 residues outside the read, so it is completed with the germline J gene. This sequence joins TRBV5-4 and TRBJ1-6, with 7 bases that match TRBD1. This CDR3 has 15 residues. CDR1 is SGHNT and CDR2 is YYREEE in the germline V gene (reference sequence). V lost 4 bases to trimming and J lost 7 bases; unmatched junction nucleotides: 8. The CDR3 here is CASSPGGTENSPLHF. The CDR3 bases that were read are TGTGCCAGCAGCCCCGGAGGGACAGAGAATTCACCC.

With regard to this clone: The DNA ends 3 residues before the CDR3 does, and the rest of the CDR3 is filled in from the germline J gene. The rearrangement joins TRBV6-4 to TRBJ1-6, with TRBD1 identical over 9 bases. Per the germline V gene, CDR1 is MRHNA and CDR2 is SNTAGT. The CDR3 is made up of 13 amino acids. After removal of 8 bases from V and 10 bases from J, the junction contained 6 bases not matched to a gene. The CDR3 DNA, read in part, is TGTGCCAGCTCGCGGGACAGGGACTCACCC. Residues: CASSRDRDSP. From start to end, the CDR3 is CASSRDRDSPLHF.

Of note for this clone: The sequence runs out 3 residues before the end of the CDR3; the remainder is reconstructed from the germline J gene. This chain joins TRBV12-5 and TRBJ2-3; 11 nucleotides line up with TRBD2. In germline, CDR1 is LGHNT, CDR2 FRNRAP. The CDR3 spans 16 residues. The trim removed 1 base at V and 2 bases at J, leaving 2 bases unmatched. The sequenced CDR3 bases are TGTGCTAGTGGTTTGGGACTAGCGGGAAACACAGATACG. It codes for CASGLGLAGNTDT. The complete CDR3 reads CASGLGLAGNTDTQYF.